Listed below are T cell receptor beta chains from one sample, sequenced in a study of T cell repertoires in cytomegalovirus infection. TCRdb re-called the reads through MiXCR, storing one row per CDR3 protein. Here the sample spans 65,000 to 90,000 distinct CDR3 sequences, approximately 3.6% being singletons. Material: PBMCs. The receptor set was obtained from a human donor in good health (CMV status not recorded). Some clones in this sample may be carry-over from other donors' samples. CDR3s include the opening cysteine and the closing phenylalanine or tryptophan. The order of the fields is V gene, D gene, clone size, J gene, CDR3 DNA, CDR3 protein. D genes are given only for firm matches. Clone sizes are shown as once, few, many, or a class for an expanded clone.

v_gene: TRBV7-8; d_gene: NA; abundance: many; j_gene: TRBJ2-1; CDR3nt: TGTGCCAGCAGCTCTGGCGGCGGTGAGCAGTTCTTC; CDR3aa: CASSSGGGEQFF
v_gene: TRBV7-8; d_gene: NA; abundance: many; j_gene: TRBJ2-1; CDR3nt: TGTGCCAGCAGCTTAACAGTCAGGAATGAGCAGTTCTTC; CDR3aa: CASSLTVRNEQFF
v_gene: TRBV7-8; d_gene: NA; abundance: many; j_gene: TRBJ1-1; CDR3nt: TGTGCCAGCAGCCTTTTCCCTACAGAAGGGGACACTGAAGCTTTCTTT; CDR3aa: CASSLFPTEGDTEAFF
v_gene: TRBV12-3/TRBV12-4; d_gene: NA; abundance: many; j_gene: TRBJ1-3; CDR3nt: TGTGCCAGCAGTTTAGGGTCGGAATCCGGAAACACCATATATTTT; CDR3aa: CASSLGSESGNTIYF
v_gene: TRBV7-3; d_gene: NA; abundance: many; j_gene: TRBJ2-5; CDR3nt: TGTGCCAGCAGCTTAGGTTACGGAGAGACCCAGTACTTC; CDR3aa: CASSLGYGETQYF
v_gene: TRBV5-1; d_gene: NA; abundance: many; j_gene: TRBJ2-3; CDR3nt: TGCGCCAGCAGCTTGGAGGGCGGGACTCGAGATACGCAGTATTTT; CDR3aa: CASSLEGGTRDTQYF
v_gene: TRBV6-1; d_gene: NA; abundance: many; j_gene: TRBJ2-1; CDR3nt: TGTGCCAGCACAGGGAACATCTACAATGAGCAGTTCTTC; CDR3aa: CASTGNIYNEQFF
v_gene: TRBV7-2; d_gene: NA; abundance: many; j_gene: TRBJ2-3; CDR3nt: TGTGCCAGCAGCTTAGCGGCAGGGGGCACAGATACGCAGTATTTT; CDR3aa: CASSLAAGGTDTQYF
v_gene: TRBV6-2/TRBV6-3; d_gene: NA; abundance: many; j_gene: TRBJ2-7; CDR3nt: TGTGCCAGCAGTCCCGGAACCGGTCGGGCTGGATCTTACGAGCAGTACTTC; CDR3aa: CASSPGTGRAGSYEQYF
v_gene: TRBV11-1; d_gene: NA; abundance: many; j_gene: TRBJ2-3; CDR3nt: TGTGCCAGCAGCGGTTGGGCAGATACGCAGTATTTT; CDR3aa: CASSGWADTQYF